The source of this T cell receptor (beta chain) is a study of blood T cells in healthy people across ages. Overall study results and limits: Significant beta diversity loss was already apparent by age around 36, declining roughly linearly. Whereas aged donors had fewer naive CD4+ cells, long-lived donors had more of them and higher diversity.

Through a sample-barcoded 5' primer and a J-beta primer mix, a second PCR was run for roughly 6 to 12 cycles. TCRdb reanalysed the 5' RACE reads using MiXCR and keeps one entry per CDR3 protein. The data hold 550,000 to 700,000 distinct CDR3 sequences, with 25% to 30% observed a single time. The germline V gene encodes CDR1 DFQATT and CDR2 SNEGSKA (reference sequence). There are 14 residues in the CDR3. V was clipped by 5 bases and J by 6 bases, with 16 bases between them. With respect to this clonotype: Its antigen remains unknown.

This chain connects TRBV20-1 to TRBJ1-4; the D is unclear. Sequencing used blood. The source of this sequence is a woman in her 70s in good health. The CDR3 coding sequence is TGCAGTGCTGGAGGAGGTCAAGGGTATGAAAAACTGTTTTTT. The encoded protein is CSAGGGQGYEKLFF.